These 26 T cell receptor beta chains were all obtained from the same sample, sequenced in a study of cytomegalovirus exposure and HLA in healthy donors. Primers included in the PCR were 60 Vbeta and 13 Jbeta primers. TCRdb's table, derived via immunoSEQ multiplex PCR, lists solely in-frame clones and lacks some. The sample lists around 160,000 clones; about 77% were seen once. Sequenced: PBMCs. The receptors stem from a man aged 18 to 30 in good health and CMV-seropositive.

The rearrangement joins TRBV6-6 to TRBJ2-7; TRBD1 matches 11 bases. Germline CDR1 is MNHNY and CDR2 is SVGAGI (reference sequence). The CDR3 sequence is 14 residues long. Germline trimming cut 7 bases from V and 4 bases from J; bases unmatched to any gene: 6. For the CDR3, the DNA is TGTGCCAGCACCTACGGACAGGGGGCTTACGAGCAGTACTTC. This gives the protein CASTYGQGAYEQYF.

The chain employs TRBV5-8 and TRBJ2-1; 12 nucleotides align to TRBD2. The V gene's germline CDR1 is SGHTS and CDR2 YDEGEE. The CDR3 spans 15 residues. Unmatched junction bases numbered 5, after V lost 2 bases and J lost 8 bases. CDR3 sequence reads: CASSLRTSGKYEQFF. The DNA of the CDR3 is TGTGCCAGCAGCTTAAGGACTAGCGGGAAGTATGAGCAGTTCTTC. The full variable domain, its missing parts supplied by reference TRBV5-8 and TRBJ2-1, is EAGVTQSPTHLIKTRGQQATLRCSPISGHTSVYWYQQALGLGLQFLLWYDEGEERNRGNFPPRFSGRQFPNYSSELNVNALELEDSALYLCASSLRTSGKYEQFFGPGTRLTVL.

The gene calls are TRBV19 and TRBJ2-2; possibly TRBD1 for D (5 bases). This CDR3 comprises 16 residues. Germline V gene lookup returns CDR1 LNHDA and CDR2 SQIVND (reference sequence). Trimming shortened V by 3 bases and J by 2 bases, and 13 bases separated the two germline ends. The CDR3 DNA reads as TGTGCCAGTAGTATGGGGCTAAAATTTAACACCGGGGAGCTGTTTTTT. It is translated as CASSMGLKFNTGELFF.

The rearrangement links TRBV7-9 to TRBJ1-4; D is ambiguous. Germline CDR1 and CDR2: SEHNR and FQNEAQ (reference sequence). V was cut by 2 bases and J by 7 bases, with 17 bases left in between. This CDR3 region has 16 residues. CDR3 loop: CASSLFDIPNSEKLFF. The CDR3, as DNA: TGTGCCAGCAGCTTATTTGATATTCCAAACTCTGAAAAACTGTTTTTT.

The chain combines TRBV27 with TRBJ2-3, with a possible D match to TRBD1 (5 bases). CDR1 and CDR2 from the germline V gene are MNHEY and SMNVEV (reference sequence). The CDR3 is 13 residues long. Trimming left V 3 bases short and J 4 bases short, with 8 bases between. The CDR3 bases are TGTGCCAGCAGTTTTTGGGGCCCAGATACGCAGTATTTT. Translation gives CASSFWGPDTQYF.

The chain has TRBV6-5 and TRBJ2-7, with 9 nucleotides matching TRBD1. V lost 0 bases, J lost 3 bases, and 0 bases stayed unmatched. This CDR3 has 14 amino acids. Germline-derived CDR1 and CDR2 are MNHEY and SVGAGI. This CDR3 reads CASSYSGQGYEQYF. The DNA for the CDR3 is TGTGCCAGCAGTTACTCGGGACAGGGCTACGAGCAGTACTTC.

This clone was observed a few times. The gene calls are TRBV20-1 and TRBJ2-7; no clear D. Germline V lookup: CDR1 DFQATT, CDR2 SNEGSKA (reference sequence). The CDR3 extends over 11 amino acids. Trimming took off 2 bases at V and 4 bases at J, with 6 bases between the two ends. The CDR3 DNA sequence: TGCAGTGCTAGACCGGTTTACGAGCAGTACTTC. This encodes CSARPVYEQYF.

A remark on this clone: The sample holds other DNA sequences that translate to the same CDR3. DNA for the CDR3: TGTGCCAGCGGACAGGGCGGCACCGGGGAGCTGTTTTTT. Translated, it gives CASGQGGTGELFF. J is TRBJ2-2 and V is TRBV2; TRBD1 agrees at 8 bases. V lost 8 bases, J lost 4 bases, and 3 bases stayed unmatched. Germline loops: CDR1 SNHLY, CDR2 FYNNEI. The length of the CDR3 is 13 residues.

The chain's CDR3 is CASSSLRGSSYEQYF. As DNA, the CDR3 is TGTGCCAGCAGCTCTCTTCGGGGTAGCAGCTACGAGCAGTACTTC. This sequence joins TRBV11-2 and TRBJ2-7, with D possibly TRBD2 on 5 matching bases. This CDR3 contains 15 residues. Per the germline V gene, CDR1 is SGHAT and CDR2 is FQNNGV. V gave up 4 bases and J gave up 3 bases, with 16 bases separating them.

The chain joins TRBV5-4 to TRBJ2-7; TRBD1 agrees at 8 bases. This CDR3 contains 14 residues. V shed 3 bases, J shed 2 bases, and the junction held 4 bases outside the gene matches. Germline V gives CDR1 SGHNT, CDR2 YYREEE (reference sequence). CDR3 residues: CASSSGTGAYEQYF. CDR3 DNA sequence: TGTGCCAGCAGCTCGGGGACAGGAGCCTACGAGCAGTACTTC. Using reference TRBV5-4 and TRBJ2-7 for the parts outside the CDR3, the full variable domain is ETGVTQSPTHLIKTRGQQVTLRCSSQSGHNTVSWYQQALGQGPQFIFQYYREEENGRGNFPPRFSGLQFPNYSSELNVNALELDDSALYLCASSSGTGAYEQYFGPGTRLTVT.

CDR3 residues: CASSLDSVEKLFF. Written as DNA, the CDR3 is TGTGCCAGCAGCTTAGATTCGGTGGAAAAACTGTTTTTT. This rearrangement joins TRBV7-9 to TRBJ1-4; D gene unclear. Trimming shortened V by 1 base and J by 8 bases, and 8 bases separated the two germline ends. Per germline, CDR1 SEHNR and CDR2 FQNEAQ (reference sequence). This CDR3 contains 13 residues. The full variable domain, completed using reference TRBV7-9 and TRBJ1-4, is DTGVSQNPRHKITKRGQNVTFRCDPISEHNRLYWYRQTLGQGPEFLTYFQNEAQLEKSRLLSDRFSAERPKGSFSTLEIQRTEQGDSAMYLCASSLDSVEKLFFGSGTQLSVL.

The chain couples TRBV28 to TRBJ2-7; 7 nucleotides agree with TRBD1. Germline V CDR1 and CDR2: MDHEN, SYDVKM. J was trimmed by 2 bases and V by 7 bases; bases with no gene match: 5. The CDR3 length is 13 residues. As DNA, the CDR3 is TGTGCCAGCACGGGACAGCCTACCTACGAGCAGTACTTC. This encodes CASTGQPTYEQYF.

This clone is a singleton in its sample. J is TRBJ2-7 and V is TRBV6-5; 9 nucleotides align to TRBD1. The CDR3 has 15 amino acids. V lost 6 bases, J lost 1 base, and 7 bases stayed unmatched. CDR1 and CDR2 (germline): MNHEY, SVGAGI. The CDR3 here is CASRGDRADSYEQYF. The CDR3, as DNA: TGTGCCAGCAGGGGGGACAGGGCCGATTCCTACGAGCAGTACTTC.

This clone has only a few counts. The rearrangement joins TRBV7-2 to TRBJ1-4; D is unresolved. The V and J ends lost 4 bases and 8 bases respectively, with 14 bases between them. CDR1 is SGHTA, CDR2 FQGNSA, per germline. CDR3 length: 14 amino acids. The CDR3 is CASSSPGGQEKLFF. The CDR3 bases are TGTGCCAGCAGCTCCCCCGGTGGGCAGGAAAAACTGTTTTTT.

The chain has TRBV29-1 and TRBJ1-1, with D hard to call. The V gene's germline CDR1 is SQVTM and CDR2 ANQGSEA. The CDR3 totals 12 residues. The V end lost 8 bases, the J end lost 6 bases, and 16 bases lay between the germline ends. DNA for the CDR3: TGCAGCCCGAAGAGGAATTCGGCTGAAGCTTTCTTT. Its protein is CSPKRNSAEAFF.

The chain combines TRBV4-1 with TRBJ2-1; 13 positions match TRBD2. The length of the CDR3 is 20 residues. Germline CDR1 and CDR2: MGHRA and YSYEKL. V lost 1 base and J lost 8; bases outside the gene matches: 17. The CDR3 spells CASSQVSPPGLLAGGDEQFF. CDR3 nucleotides: TGCGCCAGCAGCCAAGTTTCCCCCCCGGGACTACTAGCGGGAGGGGATGAGCAGTTCTTC.

In DNA, the CDR3 is TGCGCCAGCAGTGATATAGGAGGCACAGATACGCAGTATTTT. This gives the protein CASSDIGGTDTQYF. The chain uses TRBV10-1 and TRBJ2-3; D is unclear. Trimming took off 3 bases at V and 1 base at J, with 8 bases between the two ends. This CDR3 contains 14 residues. Germline lookup yields CDR1 WNHNN and CDR2 SYGVQD (reference sequence).

V usage is TRBV5-6 and J usage is TRBJ1-2, with D possibly matching TRBD1 (5 bases). V lost 0 bases to trimming and J lost 5 bases, with 11 bases between them. Germline assignment: CDR1 SGHDT and CDR2 YYEEEE. The CDR3 totals 14 residues. As DNA, the CDR3 is TGTGCCAGCAGCTTGGCCATGGGGGGGTATGGCTACACCTTC. Protein product: CASSLAMGGYGYTF.

The chain links TRBV14 to TRBJ2-7; TRBD1 might be the D (6 bases). This CDR3 is built from 16 residues. V dropped 1 base and J dropped 1 base, with 14 bases sitting between them. Germline CDR1 is SGHDN and CDR2 is FVKESK. In DNA form, the CDR3 reads TGTGCCAGCAGCCAAGTAGAGGGGACATTGTCCTACGAGCAGTACTTC. Protein: CASSQVEGTLSYEQYF.

The sample holds one count of this clone. The chain joins TRBV6-5 to TRBJ2-2; 9 nucleotides line up with TRBD1. With V trimmed by 7 bases and J by 4 bases, 7 bases remained unmatched. Germline loops: CDR1 MNHEY, CDR2 SVGAGI. The CDR3 runs 15 residues. CDR3 bases: TGTGCCAGCACCCCCTTGACAGGGGGCACCGGGGAGCTGTTTTTT. Its protein product is CASTPLTGGTGELFF.

The chain employs TRBV13 and TRBJ2-7; weak D call: TRBD1 (7 bases). V was pared by 5 bases and J by 4 bases, with 18 bases between. The CDR3 sequence is 15 residues long. CDR1 is PRHDT, CDR2 FYEKMQ, per germline (reference sequence). The CDR3 loop is CASSTRDSGGYEQYF. In DNA, the CDR3 is TGTGCCAGCAGCACACGGGACAGCGGAGGGTACGAGCAGTACTTC.

This clone was seen only once. The chain carries TRBV4-1 and TRBJ2-1; tentative D call: TRBD2 (5 bases). The CDR3 has 14 residues. V lost 2 bases and J 8 bases, leaving 13 bases between the germline ends. From germline, CDR1 is MGHRA and CDR2 YSYEKL. CDR3 amino acids: CASSQKPRGDEQFF. The CDR3 DNA reads as TGCGCCAGCAGCCAAAAGCCCCGGGGAGATGAGCAGTTCTTC.

The chain combines TRBV6-4 with TRBJ2-1; tentatively, D is TRBD2 (6 bases). From germline, CDR1 is MRHNA and CDR2 SNTAGT. This CDR3 region has 15 residues. Between the trimmed V and J ends, which lost 5 bases and 6 bases, there was a span of 17 bases. The CDR3 nucleotides read TGTGCCAGCAGTCCAACGACTAGTGGGAGCAATGAGCAGTTCTTC. Protein: CASSPTTSGSNEQFF.

V is TRBV10-3 and J is TRBJ2-1; a weak D match, TRBD1 (5 bases). The CDR3 runs to 17 residues. Trimming cost V 11 bases and J 0 bases, with 23 bases left between them. Looked up from germline, CDR1 is ENHRY and CDR2 is SYGVKD. The CDR3 nucleotides read TGTGCCTCCCGGTTGAGTAGGGGCGACAGCTCCTACAATGAGCAGTTCTTC. As protein: CASRLSRGDSSYNEQFF.

This chain connects TRBV12-5 to TRBJ2-1; maybe TRBD2 (6 bases). The V gene lost 6 bases and the J gene lost 4 bases, with 13 bases spanning the gap. This CDR3 has 14 residues. The germline gives CDR1 LGHNT, CDR2 FRNRAP. This chain's CDR3 is CASGGDSQYNEQFF. Written as DNA, the CDR3 is TGTGCTAGTGGCGGGGACTCCCAATACAATGAGCAGTTCTTC.

This clone was detected a few times. The rearrangement joins TRBV7-9 to TRBJ1-1, with D hard to call. Trimming took off 5 bases at V and 1 base at J, with 11 bases between the two ends. CDR3 length: 14 residues. Germline assignment: CDR1 SEHNR and CDR2 FQNEAQ (reference sequence). The CDR3 here is CASSLLRENTEAFF. In nucleotides, the CDR3 is TGTGCCAGCAGCCTACTCCGGGAGAACACTGAAGCTTTCTTT.